One and the same sample provided the 5 T cell receptor beta chains below, sequenced in a study of human T cells and chemical hapten exposure. MiXCR was run by TCRdb on the RACE reads, yielding one entry per CDR3 protein. The sample gives a few hundred thousand distinct CDR3 sequences, approximately 4.4% of which show up once; roughly 2.4% is in the top ten. Time point given: patch test 1, 2 weeks after DPC sensitization. Stated treatment: therapeutic diphenylcyclopropenone sensitization with weekly scalp DPC. This sample comprised whole blood, obtained in connection with sensitization to the hapten diphenylcyclopropenone (DPC). The origin of the receptors is a woman aged 50 to 65 with alopecia areata. Some clones in this sample may be carry-over from other donors' samples.

This clonotype was observed at least ten times. This chain connects TRBV21-1 to TRBJ2-7; whether TRBD1, the table's D call, matches the DNA was not checked. TRBV21-1 counts as a pseudogene. The CDR3 totals 16 residues. DNA of the CDR3: TGTGCCAGCAGCCAGACAGGCGGGAGGAGCTCCTACGAGCAGTACTTC. Amino acid sequence: CASSQTGGRSSYEQYF.

This clonotype has a count of ten or more. The chain uses TRBV7-3 and TRBJ2-7; maybe TRBD1 (6 bases). The CDR3 totals 16 residues. The germline gives CDR1 SGHTA, CDR2 FQGTGA. V was pared by 0 bases and J by 0 bases, with 12 bases between. For the CDR3, the DNA is TGTGCCAGCAGCTTAACGGGGGCCACATCCTCCTACGAGCAGTACTTC. Its protein product is CASSLTGATSSYEQYF.

The chain uses TRBV29-1 and TRBJ2-3; D may be TRBD2 (5 bases). CDR3 size: 11 residues. Trimming shortened V by 7 bases and J by 5 bases, and 10 bases separated the two germline ends. The germline V gene encodes CDR1 SQVTM and CDR2 ANQGSEA. CDR3 region: CSGAGGDTQYF. CDR3 sequence (DNA): TGCAGCGGCGCAGGAGGAGATACGCAGTATTTT.

This clonotype was seen a few times. The chain employs TRBV6-1 and TRBJ1-4; possibly TRBD1 for D (5 bases). The CDR3 is 18 amino acids. Trimming left V 3 bases short and J 0 bases short, with 17 bases between. CDR1 is MNHNS and CDR2 is SASEGT in the germline V gene. The DNA of the CDR3 is TGTGCCAGCAGTGATATCCCCACAGGCCTTGCAACTAATGAAAAACTGTTTTTT. This gives the protein CASSDIPTGLATNEKLFF.

This clonotype occurred many times. The rearrangement joins TRBV9 to TRBJ2-3; D gene ambiguous. The CDR3 is made up of 11 amino acids. Germline V gives CDR1 SGDLS, CDR2 YYNGEE. The ends were cut back, 1 base at V and 6 bases at J, with 3 bases in the middle. CDR3: CASSVRDTQYF. CDR3 DNA: TGTGCCAGCAGCGTACGTGATACGCAGTATTTT.